The rows below give T cell receptor beta chains drawn from one sample of a study of T cells in Graves' hyperthyroidism and ophthalmopathy. TCRdb reanalysed the multiplex PCR reads using MiXCR and keeps one entry per CDR3 protein. The profile shows roughly 350,000 distinct CDR3 sequences, about 14% of them singletons. Sequencing was performed on blood. The receptor source for this set is a woman younger than 45 with Graves' ophthalmopathy. The CDR3 runs from the conserved cysteine through the conserved F or W. Rows give clone size only sometimes, using once, few, many, or a class for an expanded clone.

TRBV20-1 many CSASMGQGFYEQYF
TRBV28 many CASSLLPLTVQDTQYF
TRBV2 many CASFGIGRTEAFF
TRBV20-1 few CSARPPGKYEQYF
TRBV28 many CASSHPGEAFF
TRBV6-1 many CASSELRWAGNSPLHF
TRBV4-1 many CASSQRTSGSTDTQYF
TRBV7-2 many CASIPHPGATYEQYF
TRBV28 many CASRLTGGFGYTF
TRBV6-1 NA CASKKQGDSGNTIYF
TRBV6-6 many CASSYLGLAGTKETQYF
TRBV7-9 NA CASSLRAGLNTGELFF
TRBV28 NA CAIRASNTEAFF
TRBV7-2 many CASSLTSSGRSYEQYF
TRBV7-6 NA CASSLIKGGFYGYTF
TRBV28 many CASSRGHLLPSGYTF
TRBV6-1 many CASSPNSGPDTDTQYF
TRBV12-3/TRBV12-4 many CASSSRVRGSLQETQYF
TRBV18 many CASSSKANTEAFF
TRBV5-1 NA CAGSLGTNSEYF
TRBV6-1 many CASSKRQGGGNQPQHF
TRBV10-3 few CAISGTGGSMNTEAFF
TRBV2 many CASSRARDEKLFF
TRBV18 NA CASSPPEGPSYEQYF
TRBV2 NA CASSSRTGGSNEQYF
TRBV27 many CASSLLASGELFF
TRBV4-2 NA CASSQDEGGTSYEQYF
TRBV18 many CASSPLVGAGEKLFF
TRBV4-2 many CASSQDRSQKPGGQYF
TRBV7-2 many CASSLLGGPNTGELFF
TRBV4-2 many CASKTGTGNQPQHF
TRBV19 NA CASSETVVYGYTF
TRBV20-1 NA CSARTQGVSEQYF
TRBV4-2 NA CASSYQGGSNTEAFF
TRBV28 many CASRPMLLTDTQYF
TRBV2 many CASSDLVGYTF
TRBV7-3 many CASSLSIGSSLDEQYF
TRBV6-6 many CASSYSWGNTEAFF
TRBV7-9 many CASSLGQGKSEAFF
TRBV19 NA CASSGNRYNQPQHF
TRBV24-1 few CATSDSGLAGGNTGELFF
TRBV2 many CASSDRGARTGELFF
TRBV20-1 few CSARGGLAGGPRTDTQYF
TRBV27 NA CASSLTQDRVGDTQYF
TRBV27 NA CASSGDVDGYTF
TRBV13 many CASSEGQVRYGYTF
TRBV11-2 many CASQRGGVLLREQYF